What follows are 7 T cell receptor beta chains derived from one specimen sequenced in a study of cytomegalovirus exposure and HLA in healthy donors. PCR employed 60 Vbeta and 13 Jbeta primers. Assay used: immunoSEQ multiplex PCR; TCRdb lists only in-frame clones, some missing. This sample has fewer than 250,000 clones, with more than 75% found just once. The sequencing sample was made of PBMCs. Receptors were obtained from a male donor in good health and CMV-seronegative.

The chain links TRBV5-4 to TRBJ2-5; 8 bases are a match to TRBD1. The CDR3 length is 14 residues. Germline V gene sequence: CDR1 SGHNT, CDR2 YYREEE (reference sequence). The V gene end was trimmed by 5 bases and the J gene end by 1 base; junction bases not matched to a gene: 4. CDR3 region: CASREGQGQETQYF. DNA of the CDR3: TGTGCCAGCAGGGAAGGACAGGGCCAAGAGACCCAGTACTTC.

A note on this clone: An end of the junction differs from the germline gene, which may be a read error. The chain recombines TRBV5-4 with TRBJ2-1, with D maybe TRBD2 (6 bases). The CDR3 sequence is 13 residues long. CDR1 and CDR2 from the germline V gene are SGHNT and YYREEE (reference sequence). The CDR3 here is CASSLDYYNEQFF. CDR3 bases: TGTGCCAGCAGTTTGGACTACTACAATGAGCAGTTCTTC.

The chain joins TRBV27 to TRBJ2-7, with 7 bases fitting TRBD1. The junction had 16 bases not matched to a gene; V was cut back by 7 bases and J by 4 bases. The germline gives CDR1 MNHEY, CDR2 SMNVEV (reference sequence). This CDR3 comprises 16 residues. This chain's CDR3 is CASNLGTAKNRYEQYF. The CDR3 DNA follows: TGTGCCAGCAACCTCGGGACAGCTAAAAACAGGTACGAGCAGTACTTC.

The rearrangement links TRBV5-1 to TRBJ2-2; the match to TRBD1 covers 8 bases. Per the germline V gene, CDR1 is SGHRS and CDR2 is YFSETQ. V dropped 3 bases and J dropped 7; count of bases not matched to a gene: 8. The CDR3 length is 15 residues. CDR3 coding DNA: TGCGCCAGCAGCTCAAATTCAGGGGGCAGCGGGGAGCTGTTTTTT. The encoded protein is CASSSNSGGSGELFF.

This clone was counted between two and nine times. The chain joins TRBV19 to TRBJ1-1, with D perhaps TRBD1 (5 bases). Germline V gene sequence: CDR1 LNHDA, CDR2 SQIVND (reference sequence). Deletions cut 7 bases from V and 0 bases from J, with 6 bases between. The CDR3 loop spans 12 amino acids. This CDR3 is CASKTVNTEAFF. CDR3 DNA sequence: TGTGCCAGTAAGACAGTGAACACTGAAGCTTTCTTT.

The J gene is TRBJ1-2, the V gene TRBV7-9; D possibly corresponds to TRBD1 (5 bases). The CDR3 length is 16 residues. V lost 3 bases and J 8 bases, leaving 22 bases between the germline ends. Germline-derived CDR1 and CDR2 are SEHNR and FQNEAQ (reference sequence). The CDR3 loop reads CASSFWQGRSQSGYTF. Written as DNA, the CDR3 is TGTGCCAGCAGCTTTTGGCAGGGCCGATCGCAGAGCGGCTACACCTTC.

The rearrangement links TRBV28 to TRBJ2-7; 10 nucleotides match TRBD1. The V and J ends lost 5 bases and 2 bases, in that order; junction bases with no gene match: 9. Germline values: CDR1 MDHEN, CDR2 SYDVKM. This CDR3 spans 16 amino acids. Here the CDR3 reads CASSPAAGTGAYEQYF. The CDR3 coding sequence is TGTGCCAGCAGTCCTGCGGCCGGGACAGGGGCCTACGAGCAGTACTTC.